Listed below are T cell receptor beta chains from one sample, sequenced in a study of shared clonotypes between healthy human individuals. Data came from immunoSEQ multiplex PCR; TCRdb stores just in-frame clones and leaves some out. The table lists around 1.6 million clones, approximately 98% of them singletons, with 0.45% in the top ten. Sample: naive CD4+ T cells sorted from blood. The receptors were sampled from a man aged 25 to 40 in good health. CDR3s include the opening cysteine and the closing phenylalanine or tryptophan. The D gene is left open where the match is weak. Size tells how often a clone was seen (once, few, many) or the class of an expanded clone, and some rows leave it out.

v_gene,j_gene,d_gene,abundance,len,CDR3aa,CDR3nt
TRBV28,TRBJ2-5,-,-,16,CASSTRDSGFWETQYF,TGTGCCAGCAGTACTCGGGACAGCGGGTTCTGGGAGACCCAGTACTTC
TRBV7-9,TRBJ2-1,-,-,15,CASNIEAGWDNEQFF,TGTGCCAGCAATATCGAGGCGGGATGGGACAATGAGCAGTTCTTC
TRBV4-3,TRBJ2-3,-,once,15,CASSQDGAGGDTQYF,TGCGCCAGCAGCCAAGATGGGGCTGGAGGAGATACGCAGTATTTT
TRBV28,TRBJ2-5,TRBD2,-,15,CASSLPGGGKETQYF,TGTGCCAGCAGTCTCCCCGGGGGAGGGAAAGAGACCCAGTACTTC
TRBV7-9,TRBJ2-2,TRBD1,-,14,CAKSGQGNTGELFF,TGTGCCAAATCGGGACAGGGGAACACCGGGGAGCTGTTTTTT
TRBV6-5,TRBJ2-6,-,-,13,CASSSSGANVLTF,TGTGCCAGCAGCAGCTCTGGGGCCAACGTCCTGACTTTC
TRBV5-6,TRBJ2-5,TRBD1,-,13,CASSSNRGQTQYF,TGTGCCAGCAGCTCTAACAGGGGGCAGACCCAGTACTTC
TRBV18,TRBJ2-5,-,-,14,CASSPTLAGETQYF,TGTGCCAGCTCACCAACCCTCGCAGGAGAGACCCAGTACTTC
TRBV9,TRBJ2-2,-,-,14,CASSVAANTGELFF,TGTGCCAGCAGCGTAGCCGCGAACACCGGGGAGCTGTTTTTT
TRBV30,TRBJ1-2,TRBD1,-,11,CACGTAGGYTF,TGTGCCTGTGGGACAGCGGGTGGCTACACCTTC
TRBV9,TRBJ2-1,-,once,14,CASSVLDIRTEQFF,TGTGCCAGCAGCGTACTGGACATACGCACTGAGCAGTTCTTC
TRBV7-8,TRBJ1-2,TRBD1,-,14,CASSSRTGNYGYTF,TGTGCCAGCAGCTCCAGGACAGGAAACTATGGCTACACCTTC
TRBV5-5,TRBJ2-5,-,-,14,CASSLVTGRETQYF,TGTGCCAGCAGCTTGGTGACGGGAAGAGAGACCCAGTACTTC
TRBV4-1,TRBJ1-2,TRBD1,-,13,CASSQGTGYGYTF,TGCGCCAGCAGCCAAGGGACAGGCTATGGCTACACCTTC
TRBV7-9,TRBJ2-1,TRBD2,-,17,CASSLFREGRDHNEQFF,TGTGCCAGCAGCTTATTCCGGGAGGGCCGAGACCACAATGAGCAGTTCTTC
TRBV28,TRBJ2-3,TRBD2,-,18,CASSPTGTSGRGTDTQYF,TGTGCCAGCAGTCCCACCGGGACTAGCGGGAGGGGCACAGATACGCAGTATTTT
TRBV27,TRBJ1-2,-,-,14,CASSYDRTVGGYTF,TGTGCCAGCAGTTACGACAGAACGGTGGGGGGCTACACCTTC
TRBV7-9,TRBJ2-3,TRBD2,-,14,CATLPGTNTDTQYF,TGTGCCACCCTTCCTGGGACTAACACAGATACGCAGTATTTT
TRBV6-5,TRBJ2-7,TRBD1,-,15,CASSWTTGDSYEQYF,TGTGCCAGCAGTTGGACGACAGGGGACTCCTACGAGCAGTACTTC
TRBV5-4,TRBJ2-2,-,-,14,CASSLAGGSGELFF,TGTGCCAGCAGCTTGGCCGGTGGGTCCGGGGAGCTGTTTTTT
TRBV27,TRBJ2-1,TRBD2,-,15,CASSLLAGVRNEQFF,TGTGCCAGCAGTTTGTTAGCGGGAGTAAGGAATGAGCAGTTCTTC
TRBV5-1,TRBJ2-3,TRBD1,-,17,CASSLAGTGLRSDTQYF,TGCGCCAGCAGCTTGGCCGGGACAGGGCTCCGGTCAGATACGCAGTATTTT
TRBV18,TRBJ1-4,-,-,15,CASSPRGGAGEKLFF,TGTGCCAGCTCACCCCGGGGAGGGGCGGGTGAAAAACTGTTTTTT
TRBV13,TRBJ2-7,TRBD2,-,16,CASSLKPSGSSYEQYF,TGTGCCAGCAGCTTAAAGCCTAGCGGGAGTTCATACGAGCAGTACTTC
TRBV7-6,TRBJ2-1,-,-,16,CASSAGGGTRYNEQFF,TGTGCCAGCAGCGCAGGTGGGGGAACACGTTACAATGAGCAGTTCTTC
TRBV29-1,TRBJ2-3,-,-,14,CSVGFLQGEDTQYF,TGCAGCGTTGGGTTTTTGCAGGGCGAAGATACGCAGTATTTT
TRBV5-1,TRBJ2-2,TRBD2,-,16,CASTVLLAANTGELFF,TGCGCCAGCACCGTGCTACTAGCGGCGAACACCGGGGAGCTGTTTTTT
TRBV5-1,TRBJ1-5,TRBD1,-,14,CASSPTGANQPQHF,TGCGCCAGCAGCCCGACAGGGGCGAATCAGCCCCAGCATTTT
TRBV19,TRBJ1-1,TRBD1,-,12,CASTRTGSEAFF,TGTGCCAGTACAAGGACAGGTTCTGAAGCTTTCTTT
TRBV28,TRBJ2-2,-,-,13,CAHSGPWAGELFF,TGTGCGCACAGCGGACCTTGGGCCGGGGAGCTGTTTTTT
TRBV5-1,TRBJ2-7,TRBD1,-,15,CASSSPGQGDYEQYF,TGCGCCAGCAGCTCGCCGGGACAGGGGGACTACGAGCAGTACTTC
TRBV7-9,TRBJ2-3,TRBD2,-,17,CASSLVAGGTIPDTQYF,TGTGCCAGCAGCTTAGTTGCGGGAGGGACTATTCCAGATACGCAGTATTTT
TRBV19,TRBJ2-1,TRBD2,-,15,CASSLALGRVNEQFF,TGTGCCAGTAGTCTAGCCCTCGGGAGGGTAAATGAGCAGTTCTTC
TRBV7-3,TRBJ2-3,TRBD2,-,15,CASSHGTTRTDTQYF,TGTGCCAGCAGCCACGGGACTACCCGCACAGATACGCAGTATTTT
TRBV2,TRBJ2-5,-,-,14,CASNRGGGQETQYF,TGTGCCAGCAACCGAGGTGGGGGCCAAGAGACCCAGTACTTC
TRBV29-1,TRBJ2-5,TRBD1,-,11,CSVDRVETQYF,TGCAGCGTAGACAGGGTAGAGACCCAGTACTTC
TRBV28,TRBJ2-5,-,-,13,CASSFSTQETQYF,TGTGCCAGCAGTTTCTCCACTCAAGAGACCCAGTACTTC
TRBV5-1,TRBJ1-4,TRBD1,-,15,CASSFRRTGGEKLFF,TGCGCCAGCAGCTTTCGTCGGACAGGGGGTGAAAAACTGTTTTTT
TRBV7-2,TRBJ2-7,-,-,15,CASSLAAGLGYEQYF,TGTGCCAGCAGCTTAGCGGCGGGATTGGGCTACGAGCAGTACTTC
TRBV5-1,TRBJ2-5,-,once,16,CASSSDPGPGPETQYF,TGCGCCAGCAGCTCGGACCCCGGACCCGGCCCGGAGACCCAGTACTTC
TRBV7-9,TRBJ2-1,-,-,17,CASSPPLRQTTYNEQFF,TGTGCCAGCAGCCCCCCCCTTAGGCAGACTACCTACAATGAGCAGTTCTTC
TRBV6-5,TRBJ1-2,-,-,13,CASRQQGFYGYTF,TGTGCCAGCAGACAACAGGGCTTCTATGGCTACACCTTC
TRBV10-3,TRBJ2-7,-,-,14,CAISDVITAYEQYF,TGTGCCATCAGTGACGTCATTACCGCCTACGAGCAGTACTTC
TRBV14,TRBJ2-2,TRBD2,-,15,CASSLAGLNTGELFF,TGTGCCAGCAGCTTAGCGGGTCTAAACACCGGGGAGCTGTTTTTT
TRBV5-1,TRBJ2-3,TRBD2,-,16,CASTRTSGTSTDTQYF,TGCGCCAGCACGCGGACTAGCGGGACAAGCACAGATACGCAGTATTTT
TRBV6-5,TRBJ2-7,TRBD2,once,14,CASSALGGSYEQYF,TGTGCCAGCTCAGCCCTGGGGGGGAGCTACGAGCAGTACTTC